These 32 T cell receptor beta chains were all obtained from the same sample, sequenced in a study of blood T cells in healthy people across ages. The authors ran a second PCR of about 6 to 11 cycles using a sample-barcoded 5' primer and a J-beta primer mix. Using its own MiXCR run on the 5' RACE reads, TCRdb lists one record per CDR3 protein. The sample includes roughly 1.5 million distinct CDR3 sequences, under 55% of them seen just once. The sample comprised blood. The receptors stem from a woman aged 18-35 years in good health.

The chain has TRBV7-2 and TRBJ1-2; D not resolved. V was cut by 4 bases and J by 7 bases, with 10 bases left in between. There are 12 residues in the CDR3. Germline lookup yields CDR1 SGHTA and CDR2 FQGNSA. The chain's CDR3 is CASSSPSVGYTF. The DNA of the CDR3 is TGTGCCAGCAGCTCCCCCTCCGTTGGCTACACCTTC.

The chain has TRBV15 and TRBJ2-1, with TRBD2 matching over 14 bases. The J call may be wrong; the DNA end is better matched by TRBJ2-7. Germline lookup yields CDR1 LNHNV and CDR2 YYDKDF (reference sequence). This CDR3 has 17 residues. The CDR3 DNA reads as TGTGCCACCAGCAGCGTTCCGGGACTAGCGGGAGACAATGAGCAGTACTTC. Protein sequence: CATSSVPGLAGDNEQYF.

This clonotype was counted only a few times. The CDR3 bases are TGTGCCAGCAGCGTAGTCTCGGGAATCTCCTACAATGAGCAGTTCTTC. Encoded protein: CASSVVSGISYNEQFF. V and J are TRBV9 and TRBJ2-1; TRBD2 might be the D (5 bases). Germline CDR1 reads SGDLS; CDR2 reads YYNGEE. The CDR3 is made up of 16 amino acids. V dropped 0 bases and J dropped 0 bases, with 10 bases sitting between them.

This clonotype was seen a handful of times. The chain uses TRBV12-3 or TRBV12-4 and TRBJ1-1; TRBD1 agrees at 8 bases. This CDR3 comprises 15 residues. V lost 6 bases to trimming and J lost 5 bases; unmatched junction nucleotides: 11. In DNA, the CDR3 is TGTGCCAGCAGCGGTGACATGACAGGGGAAACTGAAGCTTTCTTT. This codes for CASSGDMTGETEAFF.

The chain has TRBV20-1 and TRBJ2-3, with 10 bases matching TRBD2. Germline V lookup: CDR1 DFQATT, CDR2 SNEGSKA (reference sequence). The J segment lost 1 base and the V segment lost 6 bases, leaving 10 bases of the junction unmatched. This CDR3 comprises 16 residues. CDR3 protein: CSAPLTSGARTDTQYF. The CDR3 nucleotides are TGCAGTGCCCCTCTCACTAGCGGGGCCCGCACAGATACGCAGTATTTT.

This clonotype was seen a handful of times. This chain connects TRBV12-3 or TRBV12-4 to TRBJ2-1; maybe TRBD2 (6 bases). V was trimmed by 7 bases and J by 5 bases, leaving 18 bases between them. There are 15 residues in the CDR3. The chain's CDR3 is CASKRFSGSDNEQFF. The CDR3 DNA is TGTGCCAGCAAGAGGTTTAGCGGTTCAGACAATGAGCAGTTCTTC.

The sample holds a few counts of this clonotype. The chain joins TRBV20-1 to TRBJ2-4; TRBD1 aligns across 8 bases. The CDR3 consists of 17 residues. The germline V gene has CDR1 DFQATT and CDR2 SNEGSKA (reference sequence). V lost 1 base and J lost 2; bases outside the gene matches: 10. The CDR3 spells CSARVDRGSGTKNIQYF. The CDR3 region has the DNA TGCAGTGCTAGAGTTGACAGGGGATCCGGGACCAAAAACATTCAGTACTTC.

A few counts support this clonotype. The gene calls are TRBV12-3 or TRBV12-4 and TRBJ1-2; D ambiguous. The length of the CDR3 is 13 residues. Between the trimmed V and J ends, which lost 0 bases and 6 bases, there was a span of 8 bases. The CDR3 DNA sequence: TGTGCCAGCAGTTTAGCAGGGTTTGATGGCTACACCTTC. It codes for CASSLAGFDGYTF.

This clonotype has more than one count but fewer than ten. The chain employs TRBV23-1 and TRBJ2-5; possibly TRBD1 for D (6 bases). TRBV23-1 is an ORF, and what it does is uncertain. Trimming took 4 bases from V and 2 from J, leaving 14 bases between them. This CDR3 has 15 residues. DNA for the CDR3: TGCGCCAGCAGTCGTCCTCCGGGACAACAAGAGACCCAGTACTTC. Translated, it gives CASSRPPGQQETQYF.

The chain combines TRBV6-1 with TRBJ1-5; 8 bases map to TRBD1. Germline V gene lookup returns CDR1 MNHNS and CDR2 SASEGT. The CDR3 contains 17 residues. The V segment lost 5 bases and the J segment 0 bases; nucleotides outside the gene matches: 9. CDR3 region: CASSPQGVSYSNQPQHF. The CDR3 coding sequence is TGTGCCAGCAGTCCACAGGGGGTGAGCTATAGCAATCAGCCCCAGCATTTT.

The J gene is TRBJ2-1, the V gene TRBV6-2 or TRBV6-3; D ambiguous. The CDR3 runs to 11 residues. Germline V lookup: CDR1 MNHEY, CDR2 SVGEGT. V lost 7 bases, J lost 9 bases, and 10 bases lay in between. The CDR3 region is CASTLSTEQFF. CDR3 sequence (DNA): TGTGCCAGCACGCTGTCGACTGAGCAGTTCTTC.

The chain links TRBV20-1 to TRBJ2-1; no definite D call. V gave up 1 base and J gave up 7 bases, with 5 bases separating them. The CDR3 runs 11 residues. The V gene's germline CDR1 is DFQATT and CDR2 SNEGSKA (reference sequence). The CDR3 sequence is CSARARNEQFF. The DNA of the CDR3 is TGCAGTGCTAGAGCGAGAAATGAGCAGTTCTTC.

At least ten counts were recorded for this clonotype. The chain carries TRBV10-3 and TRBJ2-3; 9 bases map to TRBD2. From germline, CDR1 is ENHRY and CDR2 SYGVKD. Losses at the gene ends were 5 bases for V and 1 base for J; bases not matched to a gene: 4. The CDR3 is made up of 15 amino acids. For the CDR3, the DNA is TGTGCCATCAGTCCTTCTAGCGGGGGCACAGATACGCAGTATTTT. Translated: CAISPSSGGTDTQYF.

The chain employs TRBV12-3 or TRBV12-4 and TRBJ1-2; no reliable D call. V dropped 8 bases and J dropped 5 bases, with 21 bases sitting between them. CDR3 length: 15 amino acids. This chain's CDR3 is CASANAGRSLYGYTF. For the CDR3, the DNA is TGTGCCAGCGCAAACGCGGGCAGGAGTCTGTATGGCTACACCTTC.

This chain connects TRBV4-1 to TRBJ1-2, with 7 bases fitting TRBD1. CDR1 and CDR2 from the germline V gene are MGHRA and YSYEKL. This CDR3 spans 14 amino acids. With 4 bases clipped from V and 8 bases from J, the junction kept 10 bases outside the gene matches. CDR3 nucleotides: TGCGCCAGCAGCCCGACAGGGACTTTTCGCGGCTACACCTTC. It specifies CASSPTGTFRGYTF.

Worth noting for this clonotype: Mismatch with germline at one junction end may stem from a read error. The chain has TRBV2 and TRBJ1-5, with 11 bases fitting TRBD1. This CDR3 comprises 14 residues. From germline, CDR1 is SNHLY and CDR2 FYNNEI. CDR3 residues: CVSRDRGVNQPQHF. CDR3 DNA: TGTGTCAGCAGGGACAGGGGGGTCAATCAGCCCCAGCATTTT.

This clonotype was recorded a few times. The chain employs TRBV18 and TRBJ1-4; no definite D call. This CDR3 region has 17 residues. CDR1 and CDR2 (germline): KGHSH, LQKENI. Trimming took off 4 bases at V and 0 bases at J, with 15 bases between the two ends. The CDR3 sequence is CASSRLRTEATNEKLFF. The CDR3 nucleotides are TGTGCCAGCTCACGACTTCGGACGGAAGCAACTAATGAAAAACTGTTTTTT.

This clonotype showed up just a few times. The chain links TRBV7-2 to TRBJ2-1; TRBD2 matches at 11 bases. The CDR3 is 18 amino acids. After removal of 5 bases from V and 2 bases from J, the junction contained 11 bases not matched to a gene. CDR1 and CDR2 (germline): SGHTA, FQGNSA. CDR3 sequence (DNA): TGTGCCAGCAGCCTATTCCTCTCTAGCGGGGGGACCTACAATGAGCAGTTCTTC. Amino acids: CASSLFLSSGGTYNEQFF.

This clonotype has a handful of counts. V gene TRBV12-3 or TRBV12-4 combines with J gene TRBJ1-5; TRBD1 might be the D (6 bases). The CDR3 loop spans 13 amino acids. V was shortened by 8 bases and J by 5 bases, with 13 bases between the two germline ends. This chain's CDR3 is CASAPAGDQPQHF. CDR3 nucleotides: TGTGCCAGCGCCCCGGCAGGGGATCAGCCCCAGCATTTT.

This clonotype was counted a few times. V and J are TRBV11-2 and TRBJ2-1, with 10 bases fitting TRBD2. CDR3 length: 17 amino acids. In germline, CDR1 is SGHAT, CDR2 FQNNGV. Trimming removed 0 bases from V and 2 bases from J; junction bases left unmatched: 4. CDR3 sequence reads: CASSLENLAGAYNEQFF. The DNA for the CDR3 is TGTGCCAGCAGCTTAGAAAACCTAGCGGGGGCCTACAATGAGCAGTTCTTC.

CDR3 in DNA: TGCAGTGCACATGACAGGCGGGGCGGCAATCAGCCCCAGCATTTT. Its protein is CSAHDRRGGNQPQHF. The chain links TRBV20-1 to TRBJ1-5, with D perhaps TRBD1 (6 bases). Germline V CDR1 and CDR2: DFQATT, SNEGSKA (reference sequence). The CDR3 has 15 residues. Trimming left V 6 bases short and J 2 bases short, with 17 bases between.

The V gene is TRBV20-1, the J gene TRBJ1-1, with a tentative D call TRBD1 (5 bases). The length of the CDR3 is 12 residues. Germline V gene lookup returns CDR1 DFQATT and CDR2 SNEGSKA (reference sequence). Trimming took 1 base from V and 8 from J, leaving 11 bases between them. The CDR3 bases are TGCAGTGCTAGAGGGAGACAGCCAGAAGCTTTCTTT. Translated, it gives CSARGRQPEAFF.

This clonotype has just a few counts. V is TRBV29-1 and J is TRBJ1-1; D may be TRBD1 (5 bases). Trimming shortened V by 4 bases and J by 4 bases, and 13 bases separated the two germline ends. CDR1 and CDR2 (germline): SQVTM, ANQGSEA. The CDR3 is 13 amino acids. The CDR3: CSVGMGLFTEAFF. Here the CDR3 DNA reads TGCAGCGTTGGGATGGGGCTCTTCACTGAAGCTTTCTTT.

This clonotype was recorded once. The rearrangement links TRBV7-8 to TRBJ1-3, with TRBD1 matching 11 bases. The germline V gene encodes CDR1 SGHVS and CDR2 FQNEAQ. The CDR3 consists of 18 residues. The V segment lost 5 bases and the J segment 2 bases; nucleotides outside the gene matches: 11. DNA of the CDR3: TGTGCCAGCAGCAACCGGGACAGGGGGAACCCTCCTGGAAACACCATATATTTT. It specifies CASSNRDRGNPPGNTIYF.

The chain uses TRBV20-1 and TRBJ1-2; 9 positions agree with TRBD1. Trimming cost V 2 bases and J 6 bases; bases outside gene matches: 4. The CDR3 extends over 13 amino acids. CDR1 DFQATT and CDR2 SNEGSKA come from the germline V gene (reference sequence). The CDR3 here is CSARTGGADGYTF. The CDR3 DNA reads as TGCAGTGCTAGAACAGGGGGCGCCGATGGCTACACCTTC.

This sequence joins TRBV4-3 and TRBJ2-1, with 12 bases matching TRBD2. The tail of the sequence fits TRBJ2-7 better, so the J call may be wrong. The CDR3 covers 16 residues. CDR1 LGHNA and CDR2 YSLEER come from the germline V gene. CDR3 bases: TGCGCCAGCAGCCAAAGGACTAGCGGGATGTACAATGAGCAGTACTTC. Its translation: CASSQRTSGMYNEQYF.

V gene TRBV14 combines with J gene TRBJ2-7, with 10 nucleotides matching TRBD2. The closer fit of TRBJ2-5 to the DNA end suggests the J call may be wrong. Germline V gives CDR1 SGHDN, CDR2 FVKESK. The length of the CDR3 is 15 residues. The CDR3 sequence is CASSPGLAPSETQYF. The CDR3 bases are TGTGCCAGCAGCCCGGGACTAGCGCCCTCAGAGACCCAGTACTTC.

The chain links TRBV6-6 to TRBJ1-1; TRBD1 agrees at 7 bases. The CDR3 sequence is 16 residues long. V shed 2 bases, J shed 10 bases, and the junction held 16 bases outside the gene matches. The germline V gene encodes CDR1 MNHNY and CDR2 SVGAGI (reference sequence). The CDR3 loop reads CASSYNHQGGEEGAFF. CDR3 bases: TGTGCCAGCAGTTACAATCACCAGGGGGGGGAAGAAGGAGCTTTCTTT.

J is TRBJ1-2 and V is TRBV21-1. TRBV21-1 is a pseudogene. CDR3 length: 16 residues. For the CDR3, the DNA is TGTGCCAGCAGCACTAACGCGGGACTCCCCCGCGGTGGCTACACCTTC. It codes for CASSTNAGLPRGGYTF.

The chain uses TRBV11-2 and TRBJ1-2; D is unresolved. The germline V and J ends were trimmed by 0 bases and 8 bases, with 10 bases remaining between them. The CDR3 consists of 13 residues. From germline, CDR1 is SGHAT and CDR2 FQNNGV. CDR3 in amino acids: CASSLDPSGGYTF. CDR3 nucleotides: TGTGCCAGCAGCTTAGATCCCTCTGGGGGCTACACCTTC.

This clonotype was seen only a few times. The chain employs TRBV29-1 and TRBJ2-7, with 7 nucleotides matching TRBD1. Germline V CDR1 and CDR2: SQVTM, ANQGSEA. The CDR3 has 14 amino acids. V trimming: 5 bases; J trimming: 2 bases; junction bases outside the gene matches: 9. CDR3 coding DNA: TGCAGCGTTCTACTTACGGACAGGACCTACGAGCAGTACTTC. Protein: CSVLLTDRTYEQYF.

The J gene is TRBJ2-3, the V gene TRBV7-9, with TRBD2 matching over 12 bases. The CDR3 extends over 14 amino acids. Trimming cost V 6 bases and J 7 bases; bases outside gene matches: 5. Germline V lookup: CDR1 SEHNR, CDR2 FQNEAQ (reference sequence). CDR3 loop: CASRTSGGSHTQYF. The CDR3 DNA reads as TGTGCCAGCAGGACTAGCGGGGGCTCTCATACGCAGTATTTT.